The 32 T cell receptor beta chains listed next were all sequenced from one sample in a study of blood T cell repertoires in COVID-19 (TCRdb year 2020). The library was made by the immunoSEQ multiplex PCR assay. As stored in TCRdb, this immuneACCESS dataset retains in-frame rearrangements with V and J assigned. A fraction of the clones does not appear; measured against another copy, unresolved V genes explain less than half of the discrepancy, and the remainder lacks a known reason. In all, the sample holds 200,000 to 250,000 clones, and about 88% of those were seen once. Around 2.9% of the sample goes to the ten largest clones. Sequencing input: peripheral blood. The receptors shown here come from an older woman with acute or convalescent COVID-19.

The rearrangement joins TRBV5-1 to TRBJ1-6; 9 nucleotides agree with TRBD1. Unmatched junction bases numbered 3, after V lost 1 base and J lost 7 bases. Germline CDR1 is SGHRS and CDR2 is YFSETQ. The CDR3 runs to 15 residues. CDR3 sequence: CASSLTGGPNSPLHF. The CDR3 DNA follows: TGCGCCAGCAGCTTGACAGGGGGCCCCAATTCACCCCTCCACTTT.

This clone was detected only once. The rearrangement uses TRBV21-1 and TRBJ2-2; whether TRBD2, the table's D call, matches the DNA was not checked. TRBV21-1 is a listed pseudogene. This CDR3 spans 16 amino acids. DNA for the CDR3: TGTGCCAGCAGCGCCCCTGGCGGTACCCCCACCGGGGAGCTGTTTTTT. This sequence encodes CASSAPGGTPTGELFF.

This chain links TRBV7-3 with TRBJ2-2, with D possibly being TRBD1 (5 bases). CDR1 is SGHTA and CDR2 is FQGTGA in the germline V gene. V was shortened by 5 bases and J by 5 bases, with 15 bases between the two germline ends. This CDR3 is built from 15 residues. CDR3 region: CASSPSLRGTGELFF. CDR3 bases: TGTGCCAGCAGCCCAAGTTTAAGGGGAACCGGGGAGCTGTTTTTT.

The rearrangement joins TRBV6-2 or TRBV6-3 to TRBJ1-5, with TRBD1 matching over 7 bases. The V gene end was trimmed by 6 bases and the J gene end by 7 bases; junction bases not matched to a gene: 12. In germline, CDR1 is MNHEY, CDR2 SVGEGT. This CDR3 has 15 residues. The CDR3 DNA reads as TGTGCCAGCAGCGCACGACAGGGTCGAGGACAGCCCCAGCATTTT. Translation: CASSARQGRGQPQHF.

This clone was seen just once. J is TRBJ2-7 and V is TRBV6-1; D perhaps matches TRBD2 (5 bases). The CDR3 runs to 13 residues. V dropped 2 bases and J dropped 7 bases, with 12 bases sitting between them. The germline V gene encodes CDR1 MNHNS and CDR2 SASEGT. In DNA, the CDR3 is TGTGCCAGCAGTGAAAGGAGGCGCGAAGAGCAGTACTTC. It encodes CASSERRREEQYF.

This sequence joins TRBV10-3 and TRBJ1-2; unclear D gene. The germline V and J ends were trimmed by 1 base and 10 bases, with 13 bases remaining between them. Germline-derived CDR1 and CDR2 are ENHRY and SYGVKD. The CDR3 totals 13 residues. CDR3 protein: CAISEFDTMDYTF. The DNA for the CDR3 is TGTGCCATCAGTGAGTTCGATACTATGGACTACACCTTC.

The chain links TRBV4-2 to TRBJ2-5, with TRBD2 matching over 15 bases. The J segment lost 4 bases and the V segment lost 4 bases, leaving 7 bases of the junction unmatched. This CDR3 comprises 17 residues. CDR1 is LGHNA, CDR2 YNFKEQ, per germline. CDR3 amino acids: CASSPGLAGGVGETQYF. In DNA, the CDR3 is TGTGCCAGCAGCCCTGGACTAGCGGGAGGGGTAGGAGAGACCCAGTACTTC.

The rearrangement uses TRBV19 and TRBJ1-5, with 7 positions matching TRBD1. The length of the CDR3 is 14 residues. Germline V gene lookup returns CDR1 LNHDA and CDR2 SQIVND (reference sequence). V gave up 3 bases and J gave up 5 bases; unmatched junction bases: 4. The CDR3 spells CASSINTGDQPQHF. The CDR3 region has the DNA TGTGCCAGTAGTATTAATACAGGGGATCAGCCCCAGCATTTT.

DNA for the CDR3: TGTGCCAGCAGCGAAGGGGGACTAGCGGGAGGCGAGCAGTACTTC. Amino acid sequence: CASSEGGLAGGEQYF. The chain employs TRBV9 and TRBJ2-7; 15 bases are a match to TRBD2. The CDR3 has 15 amino acids. Germline V gene lookup returns CDR1 SGDLS and CDR2 YYNGEE. J was trimmed by 6 bases and V by 3 bases; bases with no gene match: 4.

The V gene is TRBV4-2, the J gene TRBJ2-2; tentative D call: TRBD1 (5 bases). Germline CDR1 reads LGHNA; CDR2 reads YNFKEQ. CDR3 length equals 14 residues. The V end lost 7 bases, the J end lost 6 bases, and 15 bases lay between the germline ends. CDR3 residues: CASKKAQGAGELFF. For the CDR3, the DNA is TGTGCCAGCAAGAAAGCCCAGGGCGCCGGGGAGCTGTTTTTT.

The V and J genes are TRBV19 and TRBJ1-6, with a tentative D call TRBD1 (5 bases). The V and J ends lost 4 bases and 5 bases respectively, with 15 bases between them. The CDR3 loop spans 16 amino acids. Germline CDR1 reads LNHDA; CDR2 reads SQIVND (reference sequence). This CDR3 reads CASSKLRGADNSPLHF. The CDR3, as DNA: TGTGCCAGTAGTAAACTTAGGGGCGCTGATAATTCACCCCTCCACTTT.

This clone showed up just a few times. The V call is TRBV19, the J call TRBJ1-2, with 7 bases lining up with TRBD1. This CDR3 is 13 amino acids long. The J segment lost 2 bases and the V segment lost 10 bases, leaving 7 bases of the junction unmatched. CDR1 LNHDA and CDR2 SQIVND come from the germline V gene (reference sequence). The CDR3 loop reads CATRDRRNYGYTF. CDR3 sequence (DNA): TGTGCCACACGGGACAGAAGGAACTATGGCTACACCTTC. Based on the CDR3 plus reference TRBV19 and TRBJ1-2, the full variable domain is DGGITQSPKYLFRKEGQNVTLSCEQNLNHDAMYWYRQDPGQGLRLIYYSQIVNDFQKGDIAEGYSVSREKKESFPLTVTSAQKNPTAFYLCATRDRRNYGYTFGSGTRLTVV.

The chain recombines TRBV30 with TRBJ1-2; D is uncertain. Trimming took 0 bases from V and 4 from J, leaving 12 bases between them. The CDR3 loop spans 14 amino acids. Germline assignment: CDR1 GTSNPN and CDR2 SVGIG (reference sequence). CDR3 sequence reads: CAWSVTGIGYGYTF. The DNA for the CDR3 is TGTGCCTGGAGTGTGACGGGTATTGGCTATGGCTACACCTTC. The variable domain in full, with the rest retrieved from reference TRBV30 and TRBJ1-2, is SQTIHQWPATLVQPVGSPLSLECTVEGTSNPNLYWYRQAAGRGLQLLFYSVGIGQISSEVPQNLSASRPQDRQFILSSKKLLLSDSGFYLCAWSVTGIGYGYTFGSGTRLTVV.

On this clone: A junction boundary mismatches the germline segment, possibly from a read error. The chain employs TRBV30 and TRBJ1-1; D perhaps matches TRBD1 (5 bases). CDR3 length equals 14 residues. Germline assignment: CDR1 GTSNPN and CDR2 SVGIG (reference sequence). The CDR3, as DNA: TGTGCCTGGAGTTGGGGGGTCACTGACAGTAAATTTTCCTTT. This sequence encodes CAWSWGVTDSKFSF.

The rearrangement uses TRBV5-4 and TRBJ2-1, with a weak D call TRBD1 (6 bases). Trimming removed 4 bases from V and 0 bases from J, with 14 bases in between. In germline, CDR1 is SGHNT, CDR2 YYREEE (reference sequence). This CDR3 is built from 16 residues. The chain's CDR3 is CASSTPRTVSYNEQFF. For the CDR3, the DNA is TGTGCCAGCAGCACTCCTCGGACAGTCTCCTACAATGAGCAGTTCTTC.

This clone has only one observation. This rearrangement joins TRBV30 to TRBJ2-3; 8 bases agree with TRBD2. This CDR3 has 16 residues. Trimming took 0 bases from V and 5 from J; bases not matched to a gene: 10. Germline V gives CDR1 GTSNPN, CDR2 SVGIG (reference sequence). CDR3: CAWSVGAGGLKDTQYF. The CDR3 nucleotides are TGTGCCTGGAGTGTAGGGGCGGGGGGACTTAAAGATACGCAGTATTTT. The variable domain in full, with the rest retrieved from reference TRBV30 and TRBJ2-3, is SQTIHQWPATLVQPVGSPLSLECTVEGTSNPNLYWYRQAAGRGLQLLFYSVGIGQISSEVPQNLSASRPQDRQFILSSKKLLLSDSGFYLCAWSVGAGGLKDTQYFGPGTRLTVL.

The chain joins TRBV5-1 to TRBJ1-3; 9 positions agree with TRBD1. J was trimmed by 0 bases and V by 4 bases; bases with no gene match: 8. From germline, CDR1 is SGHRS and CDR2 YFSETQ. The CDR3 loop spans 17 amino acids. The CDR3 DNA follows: TGCGCCAGCAGCCTATACGGACAGGGGAGCTCTGGAAACACCATATATTTT. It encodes CASSLYGQGSSGNTIYF.

CDR3 loop: CSVVPFKQGNYGYTF. The CDR3 nucleotides read TGCAGCGTTGTGCCTTTTAAACAGGGGAACTATGGCTACACCTTC. The rearrangement joins TRBV29-1 to TRBJ1-2; 7 bases map to TRBD1. The V and J ends lost 4 bases and 2 bases, in that order; junction bases with no gene match: 10. The V gene's germline CDR1 is SQVTM and CDR2 ANQGSEA. The CDR3 extends over 15 amino acids.

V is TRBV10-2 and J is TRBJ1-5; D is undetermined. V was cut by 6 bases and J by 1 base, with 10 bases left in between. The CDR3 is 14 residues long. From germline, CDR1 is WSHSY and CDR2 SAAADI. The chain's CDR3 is CASREGGSNQPQHF. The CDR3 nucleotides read TGCGCCAGCAGGGAGGGAGGGAGCAATCAGCCCCAGCATTTT.

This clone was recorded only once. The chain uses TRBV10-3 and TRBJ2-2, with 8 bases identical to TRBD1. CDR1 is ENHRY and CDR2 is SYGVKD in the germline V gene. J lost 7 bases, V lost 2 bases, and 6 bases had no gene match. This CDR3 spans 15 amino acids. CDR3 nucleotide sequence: TGTGCCATCAGTGAGGGACAGGGAAGGGGCGGGGAGCTGTTTTTT. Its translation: CAISEGQGRGGELFF.

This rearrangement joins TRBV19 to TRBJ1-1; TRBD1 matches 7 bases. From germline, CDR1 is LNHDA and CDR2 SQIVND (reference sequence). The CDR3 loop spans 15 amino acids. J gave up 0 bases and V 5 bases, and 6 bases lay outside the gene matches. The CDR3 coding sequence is TGTGCCAGTAGTGCCCAAGGGGGCATGAACACTGAAGCTTTCTTT. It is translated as CASSAQGGMNTEAFF.

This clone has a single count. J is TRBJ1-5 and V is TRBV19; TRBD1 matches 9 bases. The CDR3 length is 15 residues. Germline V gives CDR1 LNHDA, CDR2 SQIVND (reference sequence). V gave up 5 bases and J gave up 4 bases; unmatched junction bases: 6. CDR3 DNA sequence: TGTGCCAGTAGTTCATTGGGACAGGGAAATCAGCCCCAGCATTTT. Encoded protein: CASSSLGQGNQPQHF.

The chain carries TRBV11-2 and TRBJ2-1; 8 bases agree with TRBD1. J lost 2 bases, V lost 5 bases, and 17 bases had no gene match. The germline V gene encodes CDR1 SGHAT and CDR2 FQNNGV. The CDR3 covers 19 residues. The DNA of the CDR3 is TGTGCCAGCAGCCGGAATTCCGGCCGGACAGGGAGTCCCTACAATGAGCAGTTCTTC. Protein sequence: CASSRNSGRTGSPYNEQFF. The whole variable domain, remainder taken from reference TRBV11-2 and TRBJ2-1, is EAGVAQSPRYKIIEKRQSVAFWCNPISGHATLYWYQQILGQGPKLLIQFQNNGVVDDSQLPKDRFSAERLKGVDSTLKIQPAKLEDSAVYLCASSRNSGRTGSPYNEQFFGPGTRLTVL.

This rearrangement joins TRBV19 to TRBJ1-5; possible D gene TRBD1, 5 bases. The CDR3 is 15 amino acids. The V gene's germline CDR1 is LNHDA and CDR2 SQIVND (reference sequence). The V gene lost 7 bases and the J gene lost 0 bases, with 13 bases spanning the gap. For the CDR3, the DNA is TGTGCCAGTATCCGGGGGGGGGATAGCAATCAGCCCCAGCATTTT. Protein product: CASIRGGDSNQPQHF.

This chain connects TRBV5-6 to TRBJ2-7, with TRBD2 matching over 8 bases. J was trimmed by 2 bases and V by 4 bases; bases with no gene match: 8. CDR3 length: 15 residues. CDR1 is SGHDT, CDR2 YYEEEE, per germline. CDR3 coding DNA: TGTGCCAGCAGCCCAGCACTAGCGGTTACCTACGAGCAGTACTTC. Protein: CASSPALAVTYEQYF.

CDR3 in DNA: TGCGCCAGCAGCTTGGAGGCTAGCGGGAGACACGAGCAGTACTTC. The encoded protein is CASSLEASGRHEQYF. The chain is built from TRBV5-1 and TRBJ2-7, with TRBD2 matching 10 bases. The germline CDR1 and CDR2 sequences are SGHRS and YFSETQ. There are 15 residues in the CDR3. V trimming: 0 bases; J trimming: 5 bases; junction bases outside the gene matches: 5.

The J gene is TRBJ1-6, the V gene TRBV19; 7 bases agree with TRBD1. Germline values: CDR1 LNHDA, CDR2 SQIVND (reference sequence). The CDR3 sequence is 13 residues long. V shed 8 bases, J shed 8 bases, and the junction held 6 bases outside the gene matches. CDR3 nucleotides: TGTGCCAGTGCGGGACAGCTCTATTCACCCCTCCACTTT. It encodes CASAGQLYSPLHF.

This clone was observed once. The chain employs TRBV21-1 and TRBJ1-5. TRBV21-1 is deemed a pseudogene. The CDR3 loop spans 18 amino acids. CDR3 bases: TGTGCCAGCAGCAAAAAGTGGAGGCCGGGCTCCCGCAATCAGCCCCAGCATTTT. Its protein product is CASSKKWRPGSRNQPQHF.

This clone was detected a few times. CDR3 DNA sequence: TGTGCCATCAGGACTAGCGGGGGGCAAGAGACCCAGTACTTC. Translating it yields CAIRTSGGQETQYF. The gene calls are TRBV10-3 and TRBJ2-5; 13 nucleotides match TRBD2. The germline gives CDR1 ENHRY, CDR2 SYGVKD. This CDR3 region has 14 residues. Losses at the gene ends were 6 bases for V and 2 bases for J; bases not matched to a gene: 0.

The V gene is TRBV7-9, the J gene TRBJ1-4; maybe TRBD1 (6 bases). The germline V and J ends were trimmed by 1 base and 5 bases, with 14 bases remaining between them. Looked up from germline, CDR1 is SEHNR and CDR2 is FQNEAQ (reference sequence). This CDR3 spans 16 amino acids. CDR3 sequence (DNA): TGTGCCAGCAGCTTAGTTGCCGGGACAATAAATGAAAAACTGTTTTTT. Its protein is CASSLVAGTINEKLFF.

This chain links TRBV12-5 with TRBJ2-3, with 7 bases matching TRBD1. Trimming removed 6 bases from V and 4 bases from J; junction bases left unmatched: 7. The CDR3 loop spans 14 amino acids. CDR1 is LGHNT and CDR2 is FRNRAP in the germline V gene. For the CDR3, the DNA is TGTGCTAGTGGCCGACAGGGTGTGGCAGATACGCAGTATTTT. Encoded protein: CASGRQGVADTQYF.

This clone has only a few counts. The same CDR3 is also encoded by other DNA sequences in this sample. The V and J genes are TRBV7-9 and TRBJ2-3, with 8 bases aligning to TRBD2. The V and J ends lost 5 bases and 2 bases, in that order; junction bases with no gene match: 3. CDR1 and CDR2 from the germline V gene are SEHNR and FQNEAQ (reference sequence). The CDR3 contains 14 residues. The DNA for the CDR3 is TGTGCCAGCAGCACTAGCGGAAACACAGATACGCAGTATTTT. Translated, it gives CASSTSGNTDTQYF.